This entry lists 9 T cell receptor beta chains sequenced from one sample in a study of blood T cell repertoires in COVID-19. TCRdb keeps only in-frame clones here, not all; method: immunoSEQ multiplex PCR. The data show more than 250,000 clones, approximately 91% seen once. Sequenced material: peripheral blood. These receptors all stem from a human donor in a cohort sampled during active COVID-19.

This chain connects TRBV7-9 to TRBJ1-2, with 9 bases fitting TRBD1. CDR3 length: 15 residues. CDR1 and CDR2 (germline): SEHNR, FQNEAQ (reference sequence). V shed 5 bases and J 8 bases; nucleotides not matched to a gene: 12. CDR3 amino acids: CASSPNRGRAGGYTF. The CDR3 bases are TGTGCCAGCAGCCCTAACAGGGGGCGGGCGGGCGGCTACACCTTC.

This clone is a singleton in its sample. This chain connects TRBV27 to TRBJ1-6; the D gene is possibly TRBD1 (5 bases). Germline V gene lookup returns CDR1 MNHEY and CDR2 SMNVEV (reference sequence). V shed 6 bases and J shed 7 bases, with 16 bases lying between them. The CDR3 is made up of 15 amino acids. The CDR3 region has the DNA TGTGCCAGCAGCGGACACCCCGAGGTCAATTCACCCCTCCACTTT. Amino acids: CASSGHPEVNSPLHF.

This chain uses TRBV4-1 with TRBJ2-3; 13 bases align to TRBD2. Trimming took 5 bases from V and 0 from J; bases not matched to a gene: 5. CDR1 is MGHRA, CDR2 YSYEKL, per germline. The CDR3 is made up of 17 amino acids. CDR3 protein: CASSKRTSGGSTDTQYF. The CDR3, as DNA: TGCGCCAGCAGCAAAAGGACTAGCGGGGGTAGCACAGATACGCAGTATTTT.

This chain uses TRBV24-1 with TRBJ1-3; the D gene is possibly TRBD1 (6 bases). The CDR3 sequence is 16 residues long. Germline V gene lookup returns CDR1 KGHDR and CDR2 SFDVKD. V dropped 1 base and J dropped 4 bases, with 13 bases sitting between them. In DNA, the CDR3 is TGTGCCACCAGTGATTTTGTGGGTGGGGGCGGAAACACCATATATTTT. It specifies CATSDFVGGGGNTIYF.

The chain carries TRBV7-2 and TRBJ1-3; 8 positions match TRBD1. Germline V CDR1 and CDR2: SGHTA, FQGNSA. This CDR3 contains 14 residues. With 3 bases clipped from V and 5 bases from J, the junction kept 3 bases outside the gene matches. DNA for the CDR3: TGTGCCAGCAGCTTGACAGGGGATCGAAACACCATATATTTT. Its protein product is CASSLTGDRNTIYF. Full variable domain (missing parts from reference TRBV7-2 and TRBJ1-3): GAGVSQSPSNKVTEKGKDVELRCDPISGHTALYWYRQSLGQGLEFLIYFQGNSAPDKSGLPSDRFSAERTGGSVSTLTIQRTQQEDSAVYLCASSLTGDRNTIYFGEGSWLTVV.

As for this clone: At one end, the junction sequence differs from germline, possibly due to a read error. The J gene is TRBJ2-7, the V gene TRBV27, with 8 bases that match TRBD2. This CDR3 spans 13 amino acids. Germline CDR1 and CDR2: MNHEY and SMNVEV (reference sequence). Here the CDR3 reads CASSLGGRPPEHF. CDR3 in DNA: TGTGCCAGCAGTTTGGGCGGGAGGCCCCCAGAGCACTTC.

The chain uses TRBV6-5 and TRBJ1-1; 8 bases are shared with TRBD1. This CDR3 contains 15 residues. V lost 7 bases to trimming and J lost 1 base; unmatched junction nucleotides: 8. Germline V gives CDR1 MNHEY, CDR2 SVGAGI. The CDR3 spells CASTNGGTGNTEAFF. CDR3 coding DNA: TGTGCCAGCACCAACGGAGGGACAGGGAACACTGAAGCTTTCTTT.

This chain uses TRBV6-5 with TRBJ2-7; TRBD1 agrees at 12 bases. The V gene end was trimmed by 6 bases and the J gene end by 7 bases; junction bases not matched to a gene: 4. CDR3 length: 13 residues. CDR1 and CDR2 from the germline V gene are MNHEY and SVGAGI. Here the CDR3 DNA reads TGTGCCAGCAGCGGGGACAGGGGGCGGGAGCAGTACTTC. Encoded protein: CASSGDRGREQYF.

The chain links TRBV5-1 to TRBJ1-1; no reliable D call. Trimming removed 5 bases at V and 1 base at J, with 12 bases between. The CDR3 sequence is 14 residues long. CDR1 and CDR2 (germline): SGHRS, YFSETQ. CDR3 sequence reads: CASRGGGRNTEAFF. Here the CDR3 DNA reads TGCGCCAGCAGGGGAGGAGGAAGGAACACTGAAGCTTTCTTT.